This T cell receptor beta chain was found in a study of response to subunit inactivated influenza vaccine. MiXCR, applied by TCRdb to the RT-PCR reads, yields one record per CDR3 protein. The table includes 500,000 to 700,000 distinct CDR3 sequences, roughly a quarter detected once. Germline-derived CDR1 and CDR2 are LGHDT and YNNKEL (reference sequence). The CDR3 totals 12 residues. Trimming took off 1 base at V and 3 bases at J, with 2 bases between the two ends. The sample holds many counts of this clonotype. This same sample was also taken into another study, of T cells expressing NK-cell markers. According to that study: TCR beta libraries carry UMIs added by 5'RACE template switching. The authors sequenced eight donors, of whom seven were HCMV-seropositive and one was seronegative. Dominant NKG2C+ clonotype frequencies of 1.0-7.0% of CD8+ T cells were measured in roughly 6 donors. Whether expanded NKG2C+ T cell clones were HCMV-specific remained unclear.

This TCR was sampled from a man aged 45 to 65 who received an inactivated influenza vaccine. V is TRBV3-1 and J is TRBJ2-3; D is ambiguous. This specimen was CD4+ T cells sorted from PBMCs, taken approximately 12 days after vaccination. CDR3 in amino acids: CASSQVTDTQYF. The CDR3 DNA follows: TGTGCCAGCAGCCAAGTAACAGATACGCAGTATTTT.